The T cell receptor beta chain under discussion was sequenced for a study of identifying expanded T cells in peripheral blood. The CDR3 sequence is 13 residues long. The germline V gene has CDR1 SGDLS and CDR2 YYNGEE. Trimming pared 4 bases from V and 6 bases from J, leaving 11 bases between. The method was immunoSEQ multiplex PCR; TCRdb's version includes in-frame clones alone and lacks a portion of them. The sample has more than 45,000 clones, approximately 90% seen once. Sequenced material: blood. This chain links TRBV9 with TRBJ1-5; maybe TRBD1 (5 bases). The clonotype comes from a person between 18 and 75 years old in good health. CDR3 DNA: TGTGCCAGCAGCCCAGGGCCCACTCAGCCCCAGCATTTT. This translates into CASSPGPTQPQHF. Complete variable domain (other parts from reference TRBV9 and TRBJ1-5): DSGVTQTPKHLITATGQRVTLRCSPRSGDLSVYWYQQSLDQGLQFLIQYYNGEERAKGNILERFSAQQFPDLHSELNLSSLELGDSALYFCASSPGPTQPQHFGDGTRLSIL.